Below are 16 T cell receptor beta chains sequenced from a single sample in a study of blood T cell repertoires in COVID-19. The protocol was immunoSEQ multiplex PCR, while the TCRdb copy is restricted to in-frame clones and leaves out a portion. Among about 480,000 clones listed, around 87% were seen once. The material sequenced was PBMCs or T cells enriched from blood (not recorded which). These receptors were obtained from a woman aged 35 to 49 who had recovered from COVID-19.

This chain joins TRBV19 and TRBJ1-2; D unresolved. This CDR3 is built from 14 residues. Trimming removed 5 bases from V and 0 bases from J, with 10 bases in between. Germline loops: CDR1 LNHDA, CDR2 SQIVND (reference sequence). The CDR3 loop is CASSQTMTNYGYTF. The DNA for the CDR3 is TGTGCCAGTAGTCAGACAATGACTAACTATGGCTACACCTTC.

This clone was detected only once. The J gene is TRBJ2-1, the V gene TRBV7-2; weak D call: TRBD2 (5 bases). There are 17 residues in the CDR3. CDR1 and CDR2 (germline): SGHTA, FQGNSA. V was cut by 3 bases and J by 2 bases, with 17 bases left in between. The CDR3, as DNA: TGTGCCAGCAGCTTTCGAGCGACCAGCGGAGCCTACAATGAGCAGTTCTTC. The encoded protein is CASSFRATSGAYNEQFF.

This chain joins TRBV4-3 and TRBJ2-3; a weak D match, TRBD2 (6 bases). Germline CDR1 LGHNA, CDR2 YSLEER. This CDR3 region has 16 residues. Trimming took off 0 bases at V and 0 bases at J, with 10 bases between the two ends. CDR3 sequence (DNA): TGCGCCAGCAGCCAAGAAGCAGGGACTAGCACAGATACGCAGTATTTT. Translating gives CASSQEAGTSTDTQYF.

The rearrangement links TRBV5-1 to TRBJ2-5; D ambiguous. The V gene's germline CDR1 is SGHRS and CDR2 YFSETQ. Trimming pared 2 bases from V and 0 bases from J, leaving 5 bases between. The CDR3 length is 13 residues. The CDR3 reads CASSLAYQETQYF. The CDR3 coding sequence is TGCGCCAGCAGCTTAGCGTACCAAGAGACCCAGTACTTC.

The V call is TRBV7-2, the J call TRBJ2-5, with D uncertain. Germline-derived CDR1 and CDR2 are SGHTA and FQGNSA. The CDR3 has 16 amino acids. The V end was cut by 3 bases, the J end by 4 bases, with 18 bases between. The CDR3 DNA sequence: TGTGCCAGCAGCTTGCGCCCATTCTATGGCGGAGAGACCCAGTACTTC. It specifies CASSLRPFYGGETQYF.

The chain couples TRBV19 to TRBJ1-2; D gene unclear. The CDR3 sequence is 11 residues long. The V gene lost 5 bases and the J gene lost 3 bases, with 4 bases spanning the gap. Germline lookup yields CDR1 LNHDA and CDR2 SQIVND (reference sequence). The CDR3 region has the DNA TGTGCCAGTAGTTTCGACTATGGCTACACCTTC. Protein sequence: CASSFDYGYTF.

This sequence joins TRBV7-8 and TRBJ1-1; perhaps TRBD1 as D (5 bases). CDR1 and CDR2 from the germline V gene are SGHVS and FQNEAQ. The CDR3 consists of 13 residues. Trimming cost V 4 bases and J 0 bases, with 6 bases left between them. CDR3 DNA sequence: TGTGCCAGCAGCTCGACAGTGAACACTGAAGCTTTCTTT. Residues: CASSSTVNTEAFF.

J is TRBJ2-5 and V is TRBV2; TRBD1 agrees at 7 bases. Germline-derived CDR1 and CDR2 are SNHLY and FYNNEI. The ends lost 8 bases at V and 5 bases at J; junction bases unmatched: 11. The CDR3 covers 14 residues. As DNA, the CDR3 is TGTGCCAGCTGGGGGACAGAACGAATTGAGACCCAGTACTTC. Translation: CASWGTERIETQYF.

The chain links TRBV7-9 to TRBJ2-1, with 13 positions matching TRBD2. CDR3 length: 21 amino acids. The V and J ends lost 5 bases and 0 bases, in that order; junction bases with no gene match: 16. Germline CDR1 reads SEHNR; CDR2 reads FQNEAQ (reference sequence). CDR3 bases: TGTGCCAGCAGCACCCACGGGACTAGCGGGGACGCTCTAACCTCCTACAATGAGCAGTTCTTC. It specifies CASSTHGTSGDALTSYNEQFF.

The chain couples TRBV5-4 to TRBJ1-6, with D unclear. Germline CDR1 is SGHNT and CDR2 is YYREEE (reference sequence). The CDR3 loop spans 15 amino acids. V was pared by 2 bases and J by 6 bases, with 12 bases between. The CDR3 DNA reads TGTGCCAGCAGCTTAAGTGAAGCTTTTAATTCACCCCTCCACTTT. As protein: CASSLSEAFNSPLHF.

This clone came up a few times. The chain uses TRBV29-1 and TRBJ2-1, with D possibly being TRBD2 (5 bases). The CDR3 is made up of 14 amino acids. Germline lookup yields CDR1 SQVTM and CDR2 ANQGSEA. V lost 1 base and J lost 8, with 15 bases in between. The CDR3 loop is CSVEAGSGADEQFF. CDR3 coding DNA: TGCAGCGTTGAAGCTGGGAGCGGCGCGGATGAGCAGTTCTTC.

This clone was seen just once. Other DNA sequences in this specimen translate into the identical CDR3. The chain combines TRBV4-3 with TRBJ2-7, with TRBD2 identical over 9 bases. V gave up 0 bases and J gave up 3 bases; unmatched junction bases: 3. CDR1 is LGHNA, CDR2 YSLEER, per germline. The CDR3 is 15 amino acids. In DNA, the CDR3 is TGCGCCAGCAGCCAAGAGGCGGGAGGGTTCTACGAGCAGTACTTC. It yields the protein CASSQEAGGFYEQYF.

The V and J genes are TRBV10-3 and TRBJ1-5; D unresolved. Germline V lookup: CDR1 ENHRY, CDR2 SYGVKD. Trimming took off 6 bases at V and 2 bases at J, with 17 bases between the two ends. This CDR3 comprises 16 residues. The DNA for the CDR3 is TGTGCCATCAGCCGGGGTTCCGGCGGGGGCAATCAGCCCCAGCATTTT. Translated, it gives CAISRGSGGGNQPQHF.

V gene TRBV29-1 combines with J gene TRBJ2-7, with 12 bases identical to TRBD2. Germline CDR1 SQVTM, CDR2 ANQGSEA. With 1 base clipped from V and 1 base from J, the junction kept 2 bases outside the gene matches. The CDR3 runs to 15 residues. Here the CDR3 reads CSVEGLAGESYEQYF. The CDR3 nucleotides read TGCAGCGTTGAAGGACTAGCGGGAGAGTCCTACGAGCAGTACTTC.

V gene TRBV3-1 (or the pseudogene TRBV3-2) combines with J gene TRBJ2-5; D unclear. Germline CDR1 reads LGHDT; CDR2 reads YNNKEL (reference sequence). The V gene lost 3 bases and the J gene lost 5 bases, with 7 bases spanning the gap. This CDR3 has 12 residues. The CDR3 spells CASSHPRETQYF. The CDR3 bases are TGTGCCAGCAGCCACCCTAGGGAGACCCAGTACTTC.

This clone has a handful of counts. The V and J genes are TRBV5-1 and TRBJ1-1; D possibly corresponds to TRBD1 (5 bases). V was pared by 0 bases and J by 1 base, with 13 bases between. The CDR3 is 16 residues long. CDR1 is SGHRS, CDR2 YFSETQ, per germline. The chain's CDR3 is CASSLDPTGRNTEAFF. CDR3 sequence (DNA): TGCGCCAGCAGCTTGGATCCTACAGGTCGGAACACTGAAGCTTTCTTT.